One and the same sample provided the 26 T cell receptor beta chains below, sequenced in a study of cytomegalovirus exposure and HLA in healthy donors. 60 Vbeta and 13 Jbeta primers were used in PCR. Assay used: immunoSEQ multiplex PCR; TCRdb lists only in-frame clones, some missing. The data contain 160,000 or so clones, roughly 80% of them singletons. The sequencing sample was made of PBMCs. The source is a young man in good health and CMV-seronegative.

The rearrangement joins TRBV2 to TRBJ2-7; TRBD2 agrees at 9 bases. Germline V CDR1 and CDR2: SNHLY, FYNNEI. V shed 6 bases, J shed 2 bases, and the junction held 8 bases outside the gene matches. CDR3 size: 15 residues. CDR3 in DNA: TGTGCCAGCAGGGAACTTAGCGGGAGTACCTACGAGCAGTACTTC. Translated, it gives CASRELSGSTYEQYF.

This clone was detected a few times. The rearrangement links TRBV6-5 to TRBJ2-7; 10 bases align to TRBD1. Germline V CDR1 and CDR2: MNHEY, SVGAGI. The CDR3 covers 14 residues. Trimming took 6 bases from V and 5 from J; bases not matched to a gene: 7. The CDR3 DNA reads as TGTGCCAGCAGCCCTTGGGGGACAGGGGACGAGCAGTACTTC. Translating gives CASSPWGTGDEQYF.

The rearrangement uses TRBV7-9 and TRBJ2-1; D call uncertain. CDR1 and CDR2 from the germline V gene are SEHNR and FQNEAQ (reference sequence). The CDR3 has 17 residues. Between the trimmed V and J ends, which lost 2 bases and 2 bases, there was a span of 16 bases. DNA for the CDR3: TGTGCCAGCAGCTTATTTTCCTACCCGATAACCTACAATGAGCAGTTCTTC. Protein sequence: CASSLFSYPITYNEQFF.

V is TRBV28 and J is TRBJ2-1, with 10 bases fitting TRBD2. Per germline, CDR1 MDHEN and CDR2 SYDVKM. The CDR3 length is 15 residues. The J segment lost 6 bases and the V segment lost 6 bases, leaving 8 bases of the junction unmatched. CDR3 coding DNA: TGTGCCAGCAGCCCCGGGACTAGCGCAACCAATGAGCAGTTCTTC. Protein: CASSPGTSATNEQFF.

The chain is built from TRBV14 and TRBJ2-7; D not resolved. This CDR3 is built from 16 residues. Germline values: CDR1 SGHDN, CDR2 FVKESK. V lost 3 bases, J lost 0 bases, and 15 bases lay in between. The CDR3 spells CASSQASSARSYEQYF. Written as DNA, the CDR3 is TGTGCCAGCAGCCAGGCCTCTAGTGCACGCTCCTACGAGCAGTACTTC.

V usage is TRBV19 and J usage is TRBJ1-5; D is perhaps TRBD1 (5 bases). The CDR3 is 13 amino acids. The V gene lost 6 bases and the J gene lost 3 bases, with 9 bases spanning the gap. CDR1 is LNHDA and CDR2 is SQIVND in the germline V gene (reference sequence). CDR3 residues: CASSQGYNQPQHF. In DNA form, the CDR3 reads TGTGCCAGTAGCCAGGGCTACAATCAGCCCCAGCATTTT.

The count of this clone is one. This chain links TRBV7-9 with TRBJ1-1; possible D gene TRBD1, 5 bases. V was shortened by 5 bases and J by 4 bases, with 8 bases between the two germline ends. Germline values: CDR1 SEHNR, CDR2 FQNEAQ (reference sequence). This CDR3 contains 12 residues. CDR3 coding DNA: TGTGCCAGCAGCGGTGACAGCACTGAAGCTTTCTTT. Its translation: CASSGDSTEAFF.

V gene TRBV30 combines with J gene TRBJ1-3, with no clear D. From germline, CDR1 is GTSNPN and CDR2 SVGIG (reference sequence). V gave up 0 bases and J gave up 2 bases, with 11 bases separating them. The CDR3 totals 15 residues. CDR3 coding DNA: TGTGCCTGGAGTGTATTCCCCGTAACTGGAAACACCATATATTTT. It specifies CAWSVFPVTGNTIYF. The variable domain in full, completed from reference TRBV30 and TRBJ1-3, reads SQTIHQWPATLVQPVGSPLSLECTVEGTSNPNLYWYRQAAGRGLQLLFYSVGIGQISSEVPQNLSASRPQDRQFILSSKKLLLSDSGFYLCAWSVFPVTGNTIYFGEGSWLTVV.

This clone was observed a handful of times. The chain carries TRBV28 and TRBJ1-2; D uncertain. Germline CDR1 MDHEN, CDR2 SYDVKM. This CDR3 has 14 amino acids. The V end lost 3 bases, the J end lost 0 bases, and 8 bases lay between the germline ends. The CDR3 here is CASSLEGTNYGYTF. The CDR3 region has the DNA TGTGCCAGCAGTTTGGAGGGAACTAACTATGGCTACACCTTC.

For the CDR3, the DNA is TGTGCCAGCAGCTTTGAAGCGGGGGGAAACAATGAGCAGTTCTTC. This encodes CASSFEAGGNNEQFF. The chain uses TRBV5-6 and TRBJ2-1; the match to TRBD2 covers 9 bases. Trimming took 2 bases from V and 5 from J; bases not matched to a gene: 5. This CDR3 region has 15 residues. CDR1 SGHDT and CDR2 YYEEEE come from the germline V gene.

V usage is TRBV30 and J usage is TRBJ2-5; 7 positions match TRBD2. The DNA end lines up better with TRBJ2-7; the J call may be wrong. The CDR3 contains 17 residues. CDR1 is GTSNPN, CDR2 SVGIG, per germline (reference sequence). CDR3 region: CAWSPPPSGFSSYEQYF. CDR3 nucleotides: TGTGCCTGGAGTCCCCCTCCTAGCGGCTTTAGCTCCTACGAGCAGTACTTC.

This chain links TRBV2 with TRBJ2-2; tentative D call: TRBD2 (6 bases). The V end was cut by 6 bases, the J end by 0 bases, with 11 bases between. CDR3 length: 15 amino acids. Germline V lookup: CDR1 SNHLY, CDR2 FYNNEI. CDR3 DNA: TGTGCCAGCAGAAGAGGGGAGGCGAACACCGGGGAGCTGTTTTTT. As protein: CASRRGEANTGELFF.

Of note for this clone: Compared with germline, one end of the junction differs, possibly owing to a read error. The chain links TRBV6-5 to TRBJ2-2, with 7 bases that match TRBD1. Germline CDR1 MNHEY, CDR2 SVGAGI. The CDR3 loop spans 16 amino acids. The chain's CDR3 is CASSYSTGQSTGKLFF. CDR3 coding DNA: TGTGCCAGCAGTTATTCTACGGGACAGAGCACCGGGAAGCTGTTTTTT.

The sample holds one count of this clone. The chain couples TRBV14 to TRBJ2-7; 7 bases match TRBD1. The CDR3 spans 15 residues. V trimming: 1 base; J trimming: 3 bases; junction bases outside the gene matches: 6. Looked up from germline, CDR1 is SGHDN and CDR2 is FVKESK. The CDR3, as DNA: TGTGCCAGCAGCCAAGTACAGGGGCCCAACTACGAGCAGTACTTC. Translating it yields CASSQVQGPNYEQYF. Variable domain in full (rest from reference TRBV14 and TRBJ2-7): EAGVTQFPSHSVIEKGQTVTLRCDPISGHDNLYWYRRVMGKEIKFLLHFVKESKQDESGMPNNRFLAERTGGTYSTLKVQPAELEDSGVYFCASSQVQGPNYEQYFGPGTRLTVT.

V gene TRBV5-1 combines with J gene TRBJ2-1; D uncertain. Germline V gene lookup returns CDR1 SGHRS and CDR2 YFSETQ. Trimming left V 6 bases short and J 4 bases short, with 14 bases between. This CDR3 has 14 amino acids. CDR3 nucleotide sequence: TGCGCCAGCACCGTGTCCGAGGCGTACAATGAGCAGTTCTTC. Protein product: CASTVSEAYNEQFF.

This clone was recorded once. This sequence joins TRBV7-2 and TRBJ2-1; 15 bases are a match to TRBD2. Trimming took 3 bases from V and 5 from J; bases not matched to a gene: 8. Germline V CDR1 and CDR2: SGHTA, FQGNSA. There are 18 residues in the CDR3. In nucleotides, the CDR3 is TGTGCCAGCAGCTTTCGAGGACTAGCGGGGGGGCCCAACAATGAGCAGTTCTTC. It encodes CASSFRGLAGGPNNEQFF.

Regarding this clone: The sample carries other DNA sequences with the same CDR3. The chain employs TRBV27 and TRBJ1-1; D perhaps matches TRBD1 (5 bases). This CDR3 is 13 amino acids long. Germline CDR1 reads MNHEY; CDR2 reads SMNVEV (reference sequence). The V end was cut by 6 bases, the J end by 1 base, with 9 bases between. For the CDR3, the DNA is TGTGCCAGCAGCCTGGGGGGGAACACTGAAGCTTTCTTT. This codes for CASSLGGNTEAFF.

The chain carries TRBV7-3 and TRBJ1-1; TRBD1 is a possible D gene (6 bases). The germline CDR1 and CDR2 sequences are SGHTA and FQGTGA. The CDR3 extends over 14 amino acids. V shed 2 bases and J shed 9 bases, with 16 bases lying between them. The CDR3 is CASSLAPGGGQAFF. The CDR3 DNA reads TGTGCCAGCAGCTTAGCCCCTGGGGGGGGCCAAGCTTTCTTT.

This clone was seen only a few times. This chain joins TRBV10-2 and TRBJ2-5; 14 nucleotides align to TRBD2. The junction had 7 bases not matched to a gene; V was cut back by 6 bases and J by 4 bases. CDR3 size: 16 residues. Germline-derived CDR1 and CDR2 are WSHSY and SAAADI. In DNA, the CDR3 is TGCGCCAGCAGCTTGCCGGGGACTAGCGGGGGAGAGACCCAGTACTTC. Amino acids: CASSLPGTSGGETQYF.

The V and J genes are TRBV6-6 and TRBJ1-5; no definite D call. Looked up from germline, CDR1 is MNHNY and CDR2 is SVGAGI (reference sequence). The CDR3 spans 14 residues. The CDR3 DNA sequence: TGTGCAGCAGCGTTCGGTAATAGCAATCAGCCCCAGCATTTT. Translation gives CAAAFGNSNQPQHF.

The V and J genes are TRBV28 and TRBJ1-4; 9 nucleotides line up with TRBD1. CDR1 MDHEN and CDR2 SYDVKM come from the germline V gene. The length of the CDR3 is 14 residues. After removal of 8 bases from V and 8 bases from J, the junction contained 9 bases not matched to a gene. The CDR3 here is CASSGQGIGEKLFF. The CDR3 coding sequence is TGTGCCAGCTCAGGACAGGGGATTGGGGAAAAACTGTTTTTT.

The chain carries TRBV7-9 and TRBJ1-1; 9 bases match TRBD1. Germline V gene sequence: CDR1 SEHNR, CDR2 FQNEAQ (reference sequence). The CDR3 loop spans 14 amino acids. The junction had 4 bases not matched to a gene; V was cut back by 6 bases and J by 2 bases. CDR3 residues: CASSFTGGNTEAFF. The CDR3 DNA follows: TGTGCCAGCAGTTTTACAGGGGGCAACACTGAAGCTTTCTTT.

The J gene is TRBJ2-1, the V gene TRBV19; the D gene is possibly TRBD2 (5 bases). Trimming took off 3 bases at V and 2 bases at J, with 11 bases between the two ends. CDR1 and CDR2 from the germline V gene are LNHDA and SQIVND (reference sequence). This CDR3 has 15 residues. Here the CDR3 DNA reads TGTGCCAGTAGTATTAGTCTAGCCCCCTACAATGAGCAGTTCTTC. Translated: CASSISLAPYNEQFF.

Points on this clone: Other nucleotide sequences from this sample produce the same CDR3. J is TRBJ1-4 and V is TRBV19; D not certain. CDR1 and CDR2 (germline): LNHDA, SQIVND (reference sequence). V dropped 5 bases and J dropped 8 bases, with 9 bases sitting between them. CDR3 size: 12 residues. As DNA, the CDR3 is TGTGCCAGTAGTTTTTTCAGGGAAAAACTGTTTTTT. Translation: CASSFFREKLFF.

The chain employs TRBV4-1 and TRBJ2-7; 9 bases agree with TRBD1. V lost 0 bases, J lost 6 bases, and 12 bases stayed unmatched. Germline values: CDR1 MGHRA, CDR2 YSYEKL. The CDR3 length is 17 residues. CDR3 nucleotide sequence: TGCGCCAGCAGCCAAGAGGGGCTGGGGACAGGGATCAGCGAGCAGTACTTC. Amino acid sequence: CASSQEGLGTGISEQYF.

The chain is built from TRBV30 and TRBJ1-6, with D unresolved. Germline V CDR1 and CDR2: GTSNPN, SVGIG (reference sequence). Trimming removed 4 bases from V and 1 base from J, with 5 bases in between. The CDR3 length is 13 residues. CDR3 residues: CAWTRSYNSPLHF. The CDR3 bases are TGTGCCTGGACACGGTCCTATAATTCACCCCTCCACTTT.